One sample yielded the 15 T cell receptor beta chains listed below, sequenced in a study of cytomegalovirus exposure and HLA in healthy donors. TCRdb's copy holds only in-frame clones and misses some; the assay was immunoSEQ multiplex PCR. This table has 300,000 to 450,000 clones, about nine tenths appearing once. The sequenced sample was PBMCs. Receptors originate from a woman younger than 35 in good health and CMV-seronegative.

CDR3 in amino acids: CASGLPNEQFF. The CDR3 DNA is TGTGCCAGCGGACTACCCAATGAGCAGTTCTTC. V gene TRBV6-5 combines with J gene TRBJ2-1; perhaps TRBD2 as D (6 bases). The germline V gene encodes CDR1 MNHEY and CDR2 SVGAGI. Trimming removed 8 bases at V and 6 bases at J, with 8 bases between. The CDR3 sequence is 11 residues long.

The CDR3 DNA reads TGTGCCAGCAGCTTAGAAGGGACAGGGATCTACGAGCAGTACTTC. Translation gives CASSLEGTGIYEQYF. The chain combines TRBV7-9 with TRBJ2-7; TRBD1 agrees at 9 bases. The junction had 4 bases not matched to a gene; V was cut back by 1 base and J by 3 bases. Germline assignment: CDR1 SEHNR and CDR2 FQNEAQ (reference sequence). The CDR3 extends over 15 amino acids.

This clone was picked up one time. Here the CDR3 reads CASSQNLAGGNYEQYF. CDR3 nucleotide sequence: TGCGCCAGCAGCCAGAATCTAGCGGGGGGCAACTACGAGCAGTACTTC. This chain uses TRBV4-1 with TRBJ2-7, with TRBD2 identical over 11 bases. This CDR3 has 16 amino acids. Germline trimming cut 3 bases from V and 3 bases from J; bases unmatched to any gene: 7. Germline V gene sequence: CDR1 MGHRA, CDR2 YSYEKL.

CDR3 nucleotides: TGCAGCGTTATTCTGGGCTCAGGGGGCTACACCTTC. Translating it yields CSVILGSGGYTF. V and J are TRBV29-1 and TRBJ1-2, with a possible D match to TRBD1 (5 bases). The CDR3 is made up of 12 amino acids. The V end lost 5 bases, the J end lost 8 bases, and 15 bases lay between the germline ends. Germline V gene sequence: CDR1 SQVTM, CDR2 ANQGSEA.

V gene TRBV5-8 combines with J gene TRBJ2-1; 10 positions match TRBD1. Trimming cost V 0 bases and J 3 bases; bases outside gene matches: 3. The CDR3 totals 16 residues. Germline-derived CDR1 and CDR2 are SGHTS and YDEGEE. The CDR3 sequence is CASSLGQGAIYNEQFF. The DNA of the CDR3 is TGTGCCAGCAGCTTGGGACAGGGGGCCATCTACAATGAGCAGTTCTTC.

The chain recombines TRBV4-1 with TRBJ1-1; D is perhaps TRBD1 (5 bases). The germline CDR1 and CDR2 sequences are MGHRA and YSYEKL. V lost 2 bases to trimming and J lost 6 bases, with 10 bases between them. The CDR3 contains 13 residues. The CDR3 DNA sequence: TGCGCCAGCAGCCAAACCAGGGTCCCTGAAGCTTTCTTT. It specifies CASSQTRVPEAFF.

The V and J genes are TRBV28 and TRBJ1-3; D perhaps matches TRBD1 (6 bases). The CDR3 loop spans 15 amino acids. The ends were cut back, 5 bases at V and 3 bases at J, with 14 bases in the middle. From germline, CDR1 is MDHEN and CDR2 SYDVKM. CDR3 nucleotides: TGTGCCAGCAGTCACGTGGACAGAGGTGGAAACACCATATATTTT. This gives the protein CASSHVDRGGNTIYF.

This clone was seen more than once but under ten times. This sequence joins TRBV6-1 and TRBJ1-5; 7 nucleotides agree with TRBD1. The CDR3 has 16 amino acids. From germline, CDR1 is MNHNS and CDR2 SASEGT. V lost 4 bases and J lost 3; bases outside the gene matches: 9. The CDR3 DNA reads as TGTGCCAGCAGTGCGGAGACAGGGTCCGCCAATCAGCCCCAGCATTTT. Residues: CASSAETGSANQPQHF.

The chain joins TRBV6-1 to TRBJ2-2, with a weak D call TRBD2 (6 bases). There are 12 residues in the CDR3. The germline CDR1 and CDR2 sequences are MNHNS and SASEGT. The V and J ends lost 4 bases and 6 bases respectively, with 6 bases between them. The CDR3 region has the DNA TGTGCCAGCAGTGCGGGGGCCGGGGAGCTGTTTTTT. This gives the protein CASSAGAGELFF.

V gene TRBV7-9 combines with J gene TRBJ2-3, with TRBD2 matching over 7 bases. The V gene end was trimmed by 3 bases and the J gene end by 2 bases; junction bases not matched to a gene: 8. The CDR3 consists of 16 residues. CDR1 SEHNR and CDR2 FQNEAQ come from the germline V gene (reference sequence). CDR3 amino acids: CASSFWRGKYTDTQYF. CDR3 coding DNA: TGTGCCAGCAGCTTCTGGCGGGGGAAATACACAGATACGCAGTATTTT.

Regarding this clone: The same CDR3 arises from other DNA sequences in this sample as well. The rearrangement links TRBV5-1 to TRBJ2-5; TRBD1 agrees at 9 bases. CDR3 length: 14 residues. The germline CDR1 and CDR2 sequences are SGHRS and YFSETQ. V shed 1 base, J shed 4 bases, and the junction held 2 bases outside the gene matches. The CDR3, as DNA: TGCGCCAGCAGCTTGACAGGGGGCCGAGAGACCCAGTACTTC. This translates into CASSLTGGRETQYF.

The table lists this clone with a count of one. The chain employs TRBV11-2 and TRBJ2-7, with a weak D call TRBD1 (6 bases). Germline loops: CDR1 SGHAT, CDR2 FQNNGV. The CDR3 sequence is 15 residues long. Trimming removed 1 base at V and 0 bases at J, with 10 bases between. In DNA form, the CDR3 reads TGTGCCAGCAGCTTAGTTACAGGGAGCTCCTACGAGCAGTACTTC. Amino acids: CASSLVTGSSYEQYF.

The chain carries TRBV19 and TRBJ1-1, with a weak D call TRBD1 (6 bases). The V gene lost 6 bases and the J gene lost 3 bases, with 14 bases spanning the gap. The germline V gene has CDR1 LNHDA and CDR2 SQIVND (reference sequence). The CDR3 loop spans 14 amino acids. CDR3 in amino acids: CASRQRGFYTEAFF. The CDR3, as DNA: TGTGCCAGTAGGCAAAGGGGGTTTTACACTGAAGCTTTCTTT.

V and J are TRBV6-5 and TRBJ2-5, with a possible D match to TRBD2 (6 bases). Germline V CDR1 and CDR2: MNHEY, SVGAGI. The CDR3 totals 13 residues. Trimming removed 6 bases at V and 4 bases at J, with 12 bases between. The CDR3 sequence is CASRLAVGETQYF. The CDR3 bases are TGTGCCAGCAGACTAGCAGTAGGAGAGACCCAGTACTTC.

The V call is TRBV4-1, the J call TRBJ2-7, with 9 bases fitting TRBD1. This CDR3 region has 16 residues. With V trimmed by 1 base and J by 7 bases, 11 bases remained unmatched. The germline V gene has CDR1 MGHRA and CDR2 YSYEKL. CDR3 sequence: CASSQVETGGVWEQYF. CDR3 sequence (DNA): TGCGCCAGCAGCCAAGTGGAGACAGGGGGGGTTTGGGAGCAGTACTTC.